These T cell receptor beta chains were read from a single sample in a study of blood T cell repertoires in COVID-19. Sequencing was performed with immunoSEQ multiplex PCR; in TCRdb, only in-frame clones are kept and a portion is missing. The sample includes over 100,000 clones, about 80% of them seen just once. The sample consisted of peripheral blood. Receptors originate from a woman of 80 years or more with active or convalescent COVID-19. Both conserved end residues are part of each CDR3. A D gene is named only where the DNA matches it firmly. Clone sizes are given selectively: once, few, many, or a class where the clone is expanded.

j_call d_call clone_size v_call cdr3_nt cdr3_aa
TRBJ2-7 TRBD1 NA TRBV19 TGTGCCAGTAGTACGTACAGGGGGCACGGATACGAGCAGTACTTC CASSTYRGHGYEQYF
TRBJ2-7 TRBD1 NA TRBV6-6 TGTGCCAGCAGACCTGGACAGGGCCACGAGCAGTACTTC CASRPGQGHEQYF
TRBJ1-4 NA once TRBV14 TGTGCCAGCAGCCAAGTAAACAGGCCCTCCCTACTGTTTTTT CASSQVNRPSLLFF
TRBJ1-1 NA few TRBV11-2 TGTGCCAGCAGCTTAGTCGCAGGGGCGAACACTGAAGCTTTCTTT CASSLVAGANTEAFF
TRBJ1-2 NA NA TRBV30 TGTGCCTGGAGTGTACAGGGCCAGGGCTCGGGTGGCTACACCTTC CAWSVQGQGSGGYTF
TRBJ2-4 NA NA TRBV29-1 TGCAGCGTTGTAGTAAACAAAAACATTCAGTACTTC CSVVVNKNIQYF
TRBJ2-7 NA NA TRBV19 TGTGCCAGTTCTCGACAGACCCTTGACGAGCAGTACTTC CASSRQTLDEQYF
TRBJ2-1 TRBD1 NA TRBV24-1 TGTGCCACCAGTCCCCGCTCCCGGACAGGGGGCTTTGGGGAGTTCTTC CATSPRSRTGGFGEFF
TRBJ2-2 NA NA TRBV18 TGTGCCAGCTCACCGACAGCGTTCACCGGGGAGCTGTTTTTT CASSPTAFTGELFF
TRBJ2-5 TRBD2 NA TRBV7-2 TGTGCCAGCAGCCAAGGACTAGCGGGGGGTAAGACCCAGTACTTC CASSQGLAGGKTQYF
TRBJ1-1 NA NA TRBV5-1 TGCGCCAGCAGAACGGTCGGCGGCACTGAAGCTTTCTTT CASRTVGGTEAFF
TRBJ2-5 NA once TRBV7-9 TGTGCCAGCAGCCGATGGGCAGATGACGAAGAGACCCAGTACTTC CASSRWADDEETQYF
TRBJ1-2 TRBD1 NA TRBV9 TGTGCCAGCAGCGCCCAACCCGACAGGGACTACACCTTC CASSAQPDRDYTF
TRBJ1-2 TRBD1 NA TRBV6-6 TGTGCCAGCAGGGGGGGACAGGGCTATGGCTACACCTTC CASRGGQGYGYTF
TRBJ1-5 NA NA TRBV21-1 TGTGCCAGCAGCAAAGTACAGTTTAGCGACGATAGCAATCAGCCCCAGCATTTT CASSKVQFSDDSNQPQHF
TRBJ1-2 NA once TRBV12-3/TRBV12-4 TGTGCCAGCAGCCATTTGAACTATGGCTACACCTTC CASSHLNYGYTF
TRBJ1-2 NA once TRBV11-2 TGTGCCAGCAGCTTATGGGGGCAAAAAGTCTATGGCTACACCTTC CASSLWGQKVYGYTF
TRBJ1-2 TRBD1 many TRBV9 TGTGCCAGCAGCTCAGGACAGGGCAGTATCTCTGGCTACACCTTC CASSSGQGSISGYTF
TRBJ2-5 TRBD2 NA TRBV4-1 TGCGCCAGCAGCCTTCGACTAGCGGGGGGGCCGGGGCAAGAGACCCAGTACTTC CASSLRLAGGPGQETQYF
TRBJ2-7 TRBD2 NA TRBV18 TGTGCCAGCTCACCAATTAGCGGGGATGGGAACGAGCAGTACTTC CASSPISGDGNEQYF
TRBJ1-2 TRBD1 NA TRBV6-5 TGTGCCAGCAGAACGGGACAGATCTATGGCTACACCTTC CASRTGQIYGYTF
TRBJ2-7 TRBD1 few TRBV24-1 TGTGCCACCAGTGGTCCGGGACAGCACTCCTACGAGCAGTACTTC CATSGPGQHSYEQYF
TRBJ2-5 NA NA TRBV30 TGTGCCTGGAGTGGCGGAGGGGGCCTAGAGACCCAGTACTTC CAWSGGGGLETQYF
TRBJ2-3 TRBD1 once TRBV5-1 TGCGCCAGCAGCTTGACGGGACAGAGCACAGATACGCAGTATTTT CASSLTGQSTDTQYF
TRBJ2-3 NA NA TRBV18 TGTGCCAGCTCGCCCCGGGTTGGCACAGATACGCAGTATTTT CASSPRVGTDTQYF
TRBJ2-1 TRBD1 NA TRBV6-2/TRBV6-3 TGTGCCAGCAGCGGGACAGGGGACAATGAGCAGTTCTTC CASSGTGDNEQFF
TRBJ2-3 TRBD1 NA TRBV6-5 TGTGCCAGCAGTCGCCGGGACAGGGGTACAGATACGCAGTATTTT CASSRRDRGTDTQYF
TRBJ2-1 TRBD2 NA TRBV5-1 TGCGCCAGCAGCTTTAGGCCTAGCGGGGGATACAATGAGCAGTTCTTC CASSFRPSGGYNEQFF
TRBJ1-2 TRBD1 NA TRBV25-1 TGTGCCAGCAACTTACAGGGGCCTAACTATGGCTACACCTTC CASNLQGPNYGYTF
TRBJ1-5 NA NA TRBV5-8 TGTGCCAGCAGCTTGAGCATCTACAATCAGCCCCAGCATTTT CASSLSIYNQPQHF
TRBJ2-1 TRBD2 NA TRBV4-1 TGCGCCAGCAGCCAAGAGAGGTTTCGGGGTAGCGGGAGCAATGAGCAGTTCTTC CASSQERFRGSGSNEQFF
TRBJ1-6 TRBD1 NA TRBV28 TGTGCCAGCAGCACAGGGGGTTCTAGTTCACCCCTCCACTTT CASSTGGSSSPLHF
TRBJ1-1 TRBD1 NA TRBV19 TGTGCCAGTAGTATTCGGCAGGGGGCCTTGATGAACACTGAAGCTTTCTTT CASSIRQGALMNTEAFF
TRBJ2-7 TRBD1 NA TRBV28 TGTGCCAGCACTATTGGGACAGCCTACGAGCAGTACTTC CASTIGTAYEQYF
TRBJ2-1 NA NA TRBV3-1/TRBV3-2 TGTGCCAGCAGCCCCTTTACTGACAGGATCTACAATGAGCAGTTCTTC CASSPFTDRIYNEQFF
TRBJ1-1 TRBD1 NA TRBV29-1 TGCAGCGCTACCGAGGACAGGGCCACTGAAGCTTTCTTT CSATEDRATEAFF
TRBJ1-4 TRBD1 NA TRBV7-9 TGTGCCAGCAGCTTATTGACAGGGGGTGAAAAACTGTTTTTT CASSLLTGGEKLFF
TRBJ2-1 NA NA TRBV28 TGTGCCAGCAGTTGGTCCCCCTTAGCTACAGGTTCCTACAATGAGCAGTTCTTC CASSWSPLATGSYNEQFF
TRBJ2-7 NA once TRBV3-1/TRBV3-2 TGTGCCAGCAGCCAATATTCCGGGACCTACGAGCAGTACTTC CASSQYSGTYEQYF
TRBJ1-5 TRBD1 NA TRBV28 TGTGCCAGCCAACGCGGGACAGTTAGTCAGCCCCAGCATTTT CASQRGTVSQPQHF
TRBJ2-1 TRBD1 NA TRBV10-3 TGTGCCATCAGGGGGGACAGGGGCCATGAGCAGTTCTTC CAIRGDRGHEQFF